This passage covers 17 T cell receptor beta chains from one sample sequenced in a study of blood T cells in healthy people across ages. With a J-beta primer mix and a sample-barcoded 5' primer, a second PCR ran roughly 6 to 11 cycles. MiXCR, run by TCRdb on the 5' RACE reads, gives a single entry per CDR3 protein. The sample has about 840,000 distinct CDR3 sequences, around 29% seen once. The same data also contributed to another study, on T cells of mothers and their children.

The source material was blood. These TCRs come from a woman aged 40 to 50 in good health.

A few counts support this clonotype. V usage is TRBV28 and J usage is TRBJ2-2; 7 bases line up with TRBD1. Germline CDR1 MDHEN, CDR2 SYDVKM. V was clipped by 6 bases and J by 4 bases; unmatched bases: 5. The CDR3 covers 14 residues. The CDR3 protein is CASRTGQPTGELFF. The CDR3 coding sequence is TGTGCCAGCAGGACGGGACAGCCCACCGGGGAGCTGTTTTTT.

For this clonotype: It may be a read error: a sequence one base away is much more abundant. The CDR3 reads CSASSTEPQETQFF. The CDR3 nucleotides are TGCAGTGCTAGCTCAACAGAGCCCCAAGAGACCCAGTTCTTC. This sequence joins TRBV20-1 and TRBJ2-5; D is undetermined. TRBJ2-1 matches the DNA end more closely, so the J call is doubtful. The CDR3 consists of 14 residues. Germline loops: CDR1 DFQATT, CDR2 SNEGSKA (reference sequence).

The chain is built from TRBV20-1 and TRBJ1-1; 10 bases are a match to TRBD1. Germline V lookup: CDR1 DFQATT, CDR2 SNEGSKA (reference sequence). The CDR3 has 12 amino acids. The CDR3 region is CRTGTGEVEAFF. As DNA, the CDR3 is TGCCGCACCGGGACAGGGGAGGTTGAAGCTTTCTTT.

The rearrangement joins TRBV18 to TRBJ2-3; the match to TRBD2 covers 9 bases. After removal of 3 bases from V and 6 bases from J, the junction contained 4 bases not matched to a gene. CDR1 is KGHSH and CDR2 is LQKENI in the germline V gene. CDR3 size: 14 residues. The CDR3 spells CASSPASGEDTQYF. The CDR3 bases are TGTGCCAGCTCACCGGCTAGCGGGGAGGATACGCAGTATTTT.

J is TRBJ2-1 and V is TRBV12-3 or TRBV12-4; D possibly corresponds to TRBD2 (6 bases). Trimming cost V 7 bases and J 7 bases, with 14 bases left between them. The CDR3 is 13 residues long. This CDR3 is CASTQLALNEQFF. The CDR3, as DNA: TGTGCCAGCACCCAACTAGCCCTTAATGAGCAGTTCTTC.

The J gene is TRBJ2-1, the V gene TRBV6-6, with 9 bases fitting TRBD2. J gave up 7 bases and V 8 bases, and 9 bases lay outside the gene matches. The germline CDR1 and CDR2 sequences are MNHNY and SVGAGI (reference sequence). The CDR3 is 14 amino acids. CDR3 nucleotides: TGTGCCAGCCGAAGCGGGGGGACTGGGAATGAGCAGTTCTTC. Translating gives CASRSGGTGNEQFF.

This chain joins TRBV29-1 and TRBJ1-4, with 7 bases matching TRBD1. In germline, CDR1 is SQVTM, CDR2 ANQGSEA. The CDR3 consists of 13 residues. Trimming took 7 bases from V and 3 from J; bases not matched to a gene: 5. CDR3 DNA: TGCAGCGCCGTAGGACAGGCTAATGAAAAACTGTTTTTT. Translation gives CSAVGQANEKLFF. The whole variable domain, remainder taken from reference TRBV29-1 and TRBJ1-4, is SAVISQKPSRDICQRGTSLTIQCQVDSQVTMMFWYRQQPGQSLTLIATANQGSEATYESGFVIDKFPISRPNLTFSTLTVSNMSPEDSSIYLCSAVGQANEKLFFGSGTQLSVL.

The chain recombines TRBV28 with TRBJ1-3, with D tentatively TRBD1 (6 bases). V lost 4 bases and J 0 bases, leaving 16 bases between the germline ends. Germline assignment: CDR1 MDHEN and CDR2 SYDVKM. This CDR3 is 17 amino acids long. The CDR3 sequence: CASSSPRDTSSGNTIYF. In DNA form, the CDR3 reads TGTGCCAGCAGTTCCCCCCGGGACACGAGCTCTGGAAACACCATATATTTT.

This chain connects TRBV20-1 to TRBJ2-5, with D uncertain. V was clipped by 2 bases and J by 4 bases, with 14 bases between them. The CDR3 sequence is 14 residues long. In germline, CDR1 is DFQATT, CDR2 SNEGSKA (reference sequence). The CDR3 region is CSARPLDRPETQYF. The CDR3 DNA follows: TGCAGTGCTAGACCTCTAGACCGCCCAGAGACCCAGTACTTC.

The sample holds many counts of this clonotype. CDR3 DNA: TGTGCCAGCAGTCCACGGTTACAAGAGACCCAGTACTTC. This gives the protein CASSPRLQETQYF. The gene calls are TRBV14 and TRBJ2-5, with no clear D. The V gene lost 6 bases and the J gene lost 2 bases, with 10 bases spanning the gap. The CDR3 has 13 residues. Per germline, CDR1 SGHDN and CDR2 FVKESK.

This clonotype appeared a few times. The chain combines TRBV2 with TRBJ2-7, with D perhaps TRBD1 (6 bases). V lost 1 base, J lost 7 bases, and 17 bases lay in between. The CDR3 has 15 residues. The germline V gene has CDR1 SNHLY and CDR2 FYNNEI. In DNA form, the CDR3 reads TGTGCCAGCAGTGAAGAACCCCAGGGGTTGAAAGAGCAGTACTTC. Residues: CASSEEPQGLKEQYF.

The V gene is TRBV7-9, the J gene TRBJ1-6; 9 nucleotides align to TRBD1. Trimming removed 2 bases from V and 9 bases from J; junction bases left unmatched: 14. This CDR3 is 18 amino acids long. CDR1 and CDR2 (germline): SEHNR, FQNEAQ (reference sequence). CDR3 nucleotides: TGTGCCAGCAGCTTAAATAGGGCCGCCGGGACAGGGATTTCACCCCTCCACTTT. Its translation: CASSLNRAAGTGISPLHF.

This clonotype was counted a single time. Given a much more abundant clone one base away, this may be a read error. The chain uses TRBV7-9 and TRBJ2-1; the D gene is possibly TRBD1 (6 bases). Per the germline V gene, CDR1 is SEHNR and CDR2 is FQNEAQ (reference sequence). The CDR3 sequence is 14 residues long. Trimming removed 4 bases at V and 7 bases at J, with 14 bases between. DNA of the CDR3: TGTGCCAGCAGCTGCGGAGGACAGACAAATGAGCAGTTCTTC. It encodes CASSCGGQTNEQFF.

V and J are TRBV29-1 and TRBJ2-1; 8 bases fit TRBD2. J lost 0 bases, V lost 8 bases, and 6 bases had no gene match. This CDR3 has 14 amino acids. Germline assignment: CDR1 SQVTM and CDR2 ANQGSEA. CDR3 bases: TGCAGCTACCGGGGGGGCGACTCCTACAATGAGCAGTTCTTC. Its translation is CSYRGGDSYNEQFF.

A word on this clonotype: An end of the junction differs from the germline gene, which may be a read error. The CDR3 DNA sequence: TGTGCCAGCAGTTTATCGCGGCTAGCGGGGGTCTTC. Amino acids: CASSLSRLAGVF. V usage is TRBV28 and J usage is TRBJ2-1; TRBD2 matches 10 bases. Germline lookup yields CDR1 MDHEN and CDR2 SYDVKM. The CDR3 sequence is 12 residues long.

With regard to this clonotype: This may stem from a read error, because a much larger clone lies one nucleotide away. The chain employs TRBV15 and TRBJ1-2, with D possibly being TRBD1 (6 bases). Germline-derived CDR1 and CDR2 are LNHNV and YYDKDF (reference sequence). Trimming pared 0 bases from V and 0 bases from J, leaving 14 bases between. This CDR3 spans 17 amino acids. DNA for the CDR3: TGTGCCACCAGCAGAGAGGCAGGGGCGGCCGCTAACTATGGCTACACCTTC. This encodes CATSREAGAAANYGYTF. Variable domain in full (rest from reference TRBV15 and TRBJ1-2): DAMVIQNPRYQVTQFGKPVTLSCSQTLNHNVMYWYQQKSSQAPKLLFHYYDKDFNNEADTPDNFQSRRPNTSFCFLDIRSPGLGDTAMYLCATSREAGAAANYGYTFGSGTRLTVV.

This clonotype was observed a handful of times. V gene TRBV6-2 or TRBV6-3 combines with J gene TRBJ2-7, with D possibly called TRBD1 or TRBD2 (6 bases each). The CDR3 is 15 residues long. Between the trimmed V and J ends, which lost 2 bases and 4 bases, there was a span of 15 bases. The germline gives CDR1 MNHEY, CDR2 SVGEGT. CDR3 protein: CASSYPREGGYEQYF. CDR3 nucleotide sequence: TGTGCCAGCAGTTACCCGAGGGAAGGGGGGTACGAGCAGTACTTC.